The 29 T cell receptor beta chains reported below all come from one sample, sequenced in a study of chemoradiotherapy in HPV16-positive cancers. Profiled with immunoSEQ multiplex PCR; TCRdb holds only in-frame clones, not every one. Among 22,000 or so clones listed, about 90% were seen once. The specimen comprised blood, sampled from a patient who underwent chemoradiotherapy. Source of these receptors: a human donor with HPV-associated anogenital cancer.

V gene TRBV7-9 combines with J gene TRBJ2-1; D not certain. Trimming took 3 bases from V and 6 from J, leaving 12 bases between them. The CDR3 runs 14 residues. In germline, CDR1 is SEHNR, CDR2 FQNEAQ (reference sequence). The CDR3 protein is CASSFSLGGNEQFF. The DNA for the CDR3 is TGTGCCAGCAGCTTCTCGTTGGGTGGCAATGAGCAGTTCTTC.

The genes are TRBV6-1 and TRBJ1-1; 7 bases line up with TRBD1. The CDR3 spans 14 residues. The junction had 8 bases not matched to a gene; V was cut back by 6 bases and J by 4 bases. CDR1 is MNHNS, CDR2 SASEGT, per germline. The CDR3 loop is CASRMTGRATEAFF. DNA of the CDR3: TGTGCCAGCAGGATGACAGGGCGGGCCACTGAAGCTTTCTTT.

The chain uses TRBV11-2 and TRBJ1-1; 9 bases map to TRBD1. The CDR3 consists of 15 residues. J lost 5 bases, V lost 0 bases, and 4 bases had no gene match. Germline V CDR1 and CDR2: SGHAT, FQNNGV. This CDR3 reads CASSLEQGATTEAFF. The CDR3 DNA follows: TGTGCCAGCAGCTTAGAACAGGGGGCGACGACTGAAGCTTTCTTT.

V usage is TRBV6-1 and J usage is TRBJ2-3, with D hard to call. V lost 5 bases and J lost 2, with 14 bases in between. This CDR3 is built from 15 residues. From germline, CDR1 is MNHNS and CDR2 SASEGT. The CDR3 is CASSRFGLDTDTQYF. CDR3 nucleotide sequence: TGTGCCAGCAGTAGGTTTGGGTTAGACACAGATACGCAGTATTTT.

The chain joins TRBV20-1 to TRBJ1-2; no firm D call. Germline CDR1 and CDR2: DFQATT and SNEGSKA (reference sequence). V lost 4 bases to trimming and J lost 8 bases, with 11 bases between them. The CDR3 sequence is 11 residues long. This CDR3 reads CSAIRTNGYTF. The CDR3 nucleotides are TGCAGTGCTATCAGGACGAACGGCTACACCTTC.

The chain employs TRBV7-6 and TRBJ1-4, with D unresolved. Germline V gene data show CDR1 as SGHVS and CDR2 as FNYEAQ. This CDR3 contains 18 residues. The V gene lost 5 bases and the J gene lost 5 bases, with 24 bases spanning the gap. The CDR3 loop is CASSPPPRWADSNEKLFF. In nucleotides, the CDR3 is TGTGCCAGCAGCCCACCTCCCAGGTGGGCAGATTCAAATGAAAAACTGTTTTTT.

The chain joins TRBV6-6 to TRBJ1-1, with TRBD1 matching 7 bases. J lost 4 bases, V lost 5 bases, and 7 bases had no gene match. This CDR3 has 14 residues. Germline CDR1 MNHNY, CDR2 SVGAGI (reference sequence). The CDR3 sequence is CASSIQGSGTEAFF. CDR3 nucleotide sequence: TGTGCCAGCAGTATACAGGGGTCGGGCACTGAAGCTTTCTTT.

This clone was counted a single time. The chain combines TRBV5-7 with TRBJ2-7; D remains ambiguous. TRBV5-7 is treated as an ORF (open reading frame) with a function not yet certain. Trimming stripped 0 bases from V and 3 bases from J, with 10 bases between. The CDR3 length is 14 residues. The CDR3 DNA reads TGTGCCAGCAGCTTGGTCCGGACCCACTACGAGCAGTACGTC. Encoded protein: CASSLVRTHYEQYV.

The chain is built from TRBV7-9 and TRBJ1-4, with D possibly TRBD1 on 6 matching bases. CDR3 length: 14 amino acids. The germline CDR1 and CDR2 sequences are SEHNR and FQNEAQ (reference sequence). The V and J ends lost 5 bases and 8 bases respectively, with 15 bases between them. The CDR3 nucleotides are TGTGCCAGCAGCCCATCCGGGGGCGCCGAAAAACTGTTTTTT. Protein product: CASSPSGGAEKLFF.

The rearrangement links TRBV7-6 to TRBJ1-4; 8 bases agree with TRBD1. V lost 3 bases, J lost 7 bases, and 13 bases stayed unmatched. This CDR3 has 17 residues. Germline V lookup: CDR1 SGHVS, CDR2 FNYEAQ. CDR3 residues: CASSLRQGAGASEKLFF. CDR3 DNA sequence: TGTGCCAGCAGCTTGCGGCAGGGGGCAGGGGCTAGTGAAAAACTGTTTTTT.

The chain employs TRBV7-9 and TRBJ2-5; no clear D gene. The V end was cut by 5 bases, the J end by 5 bases, with 18 bases between. CDR1 and CDR2 (germline): SEHNR, FQNEAQ (reference sequence). The CDR3 consists of 15 residues. CDR3 sequence: CASSQFRTTGETQYF. The CDR3 DNA reads TGTGCCAGCAGCCAATTTCGGACCACCGGGGAGACCCAGTACTTC.

The gene calls are TRBV9 and TRBJ1-1; D may be TRBD1 (5 bases). This CDR3 region has 14 residues. Looked up from germline, CDR1 is SGDLS and CDR2 is YYNGEE. V dropped 0 bases and J dropped 4 bases, with 10 bases sitting between them. CDR3 nucleotide sequence: TGTGCCAGCAGCGTAGCTCAGGGATTCACTGAAGCTTTCTTT. Protein product: CASSVAQGFTEAFF.

The V call is TRBV7-9, the J call TRBJ2-4; a weak D match, TRBD2 (5 bases). With 1 base removed from V and 9 bases from J, the gap between germline ends came to 19 bases. The V gene's germline CDR1 is SEHNR and CDR2 FQNEAQ (reference sequence). The length of the CDR3 is 16 residues. CDR3: CASSLGAGGERPIQYF. CDR3 nucleotide sequence: TGTGCCAGCAGCTTAGGGGCGGGTGGGGAACGCCCCATTCAGTACTTC.

V and J are TRBV25-1 and TRBJ2-2, with D maybe TRBD1 (6 bases). Germline CDR1 MGHDK, CDR2 SYGVNS. V dropped 3 bases and J dropped 8 bases, with 10 bases sitting between them. The CDR3 covers 13 residues. The DNA of the CDR3 is TGTGCCAGCAGTGAGGACAGTAGGGGGGAGCTGTTTTTT. This translates into CASSEDSRGELFF. The whole variable domain, remainder taken from reference TRBV25-1 and TRBJ2-2, is EADIYQTPRYLVIGTGKKITLECSQTMGHDKMYWYQQDPGMELHLIHYSYGVNSTEKGDLSSESTVSRIRTEHFPLTLESARPSHTSQYLCASSEDSRGELFFGEGSRLTVL.

The sample holds a few counts of this clone. The chain recombines TRBV5-1 with TRBJ1-5; weak D call: TRBD1 (5 bases). The ends were cut back, 0 bases at V and 11 bases at J, with 18 bases in the middle. The CDR3 loop spans 15 amino acids. Germline values: CDR1 SGHRS, CDR2 YFSETQ. The CDR3 DNA reads as TGCGCCAGCAGCTTGGATGGGGACCCCGAAAAGGCCCAGCATTTT. Translation gives CASSLDGDPEKAQHF.

The chain links TRBV27 to TRBJ2-7, with TRBD1 matching over 8 bases. The trim removed 2 bases at V and 0 bases at J, leaving 6 bases unmatched. Germline loops: CDR1 MNHEY, CDR2 SMNVEV (reference sequence). This CDR3 is 16 amino acids long. CDR3 sequence reads: CASSLGGQGTSYEQYF. CDR3 DNA: TGTGCCAGCAGTTTAGGAGGACAGGGTACCTCCTACGAGCAGTACTTC.

This chain joins TRBV6-5 and TRBJ1-1; D is perhaps TRBD1 (5 bases). Looked up from germline, CDR1 is MNHEY and CDR2 is SVGAGI. The germline V and J ends were trimmed by 2 bases and 5 bases, with 15 bases remaining between them. The CDR3 runs 15 residues. CDR3 protein: CASSYQPQGGTEAFF. CDR3 coding DNA: TGTGCCAGCAGTTACCAGCCGCAGGGCGGGACTGAAGCTTTCTTT.

This chain joins TRBV4-2 and TRBJ1-5; D not certain. The CDR3 is 16 amino acids. Trimming shortened V by 1 base and J by 0 bases, and 10 bases separated the two germline ends. Germline V gives CDR1 LGHNA, CDR2 YNFKEQ. The CDR3 nucleotides read TGTGCCAGCAGCCAAGTAGGAAGTGATAGCAATCAGCCCCAGCATTTT. It is translated as CASSQVGSDSNQPQHF.

The gene calls are TRBV19 and TRBJ2-2; weak D call: TRBD1 (5 bases). The V gene's germline CDR1 is LNHDA and CDR2 SQIVND (reference sequence). V was trimmed by 9 bases and J by 0 bases, leaving 14 bases between them. This CDR3 comprises 15 residues. The CDR3 spells CASAFQTANTGELFF. DNA of the CDR3: TGTGCCAGCGCCTTCCAGACAGCGAACACCGGGGAGCTGTTTTTT.

The rearrangement links TRBV7-8 to TRBJ2-3; the D gene could be TRBD1 or TRBD2 (5 bases each). Germline CDR1 reads SGHVS; CDR2 reads FQNEAQ. The CDR3 runs 15 residues. With 5 bases removed from V and 1 base from J, the gap between germline ends came to 13 bases. In nucleotides, the CDR3 is TGTGCCAGCAGCCACTCTGGGGACCGCACAGATACGCAGTATTTT. It encodes CASSHSGDRTDTQYF.

This chain links TRBV5-4 with TRBJ2-1, with D maybe TRBD2 (6 bases). CDR3 length equals 15 residues. The germline V and J ends were trimmed by 4 bases and 7 bases, with 18 bases remaining between them. Per the germline V gene, CDR1 is SGHNT and CDR2 is YYREEE (reference sequence). CDR3: CASSPNSGQLNEQFF. For the CDR3, the DNA is TGTGCCAGCAGCCCGAATAGCGGACAATTGAATGAGCAGTTCTTC.

The chain employs TRBV4-1 and TRBJ1-6; 8 positions agree with TRBD1. Germline CDR1 reads MGHRA; CDR2 reads YSYEKL. V gave up 3 bases and J gave up 6 bases; unmatched junction bases: 7. CDR3 size: 16 residues. CDR3 coding DNA: TGCGCCAGCAGCCAGCAGGGGGCGGCTAGTAATTCACCCCTCCACTTT. As protein: CASSQQGAASNSPLHF.

The rearrangement uses TRBV27 and TRBJ2-4; no firm D call. From germline, CDR1 is MNHEY and CDR2 SMNVEV (reference sequence). V lost 5 bases to trimming and J lost 1 base, with 9 bases between them. The CDR3 loop spans 14 amino acids. CDR3 protein: CASSLGIAKNIQYF. The CDR3 DNA follows: TGTGCCAGCAGTCTTGGAATTGCCAAAAACATTCAGTACTTC.

This chain links TRBV6-1 with TRBJ2-5; unclear D gene. V lost 3 bases, J lost 3 bases, and 11 bases lay in between. The CDR3 runs to 14 residues. In germline, CDR1 is MNHNS, CDR2 SASEGT. DNA for the CDR3: TGTGCCAGCAGTGAGGTGGGATTAGAAGAGACCCAGTACTTC. Translation gives CASSEVGLEETQYF.

This rearrangement joins TRBV6-1 to TRBJ1-5; a weak D match, TRBD1 (6 bases). This CDR3 is built from 13 residues. The V end was cut by 7 bases, the J end by 7 bases, with 14 bases between. Germline values: CDR1 MNHNS, CDR2 SASEGT. The DNA of the CDR3 is TGTGCCAGCACAAGGGACATTTGGCAGCCCCAGCATTTT. This encodes CASTRDIWQPQHF.

V gene TRBV29-1 combines with J gene TRBJ1-2; the D gene is possibly TRBD1 (5 bases). This CDR3 has 11 amino acids. V dropped 4 bases and J dropped 3 bases, with 6 bases sitting between them. Per the germline V gene, CDR1 is SQVTM and CDR2 is ANQGSEA. Here the CDR3 reads CSVGGDYGYTF. CDR3 DNA: TGCAGCGTTGGAGGGGACTATGGCTACACCTTC.

The rearrangement joins TRBV6-6 to TRBJ1-5, with unresolved D. There are 14 residues in the CDR3. With 3 bases removed from V and 5 bases from J, the gap between germline ends came to 11 bases. In germline, CDR1 is MNHNY, CDR2 SVGAGI (reference sequence). The DNA for the CDR3 is TGTGCCAGCAGTTATGGCAGCACTTATCAGCCCCAGCATTTT. Translated: CASSYGSTYQPQHF.

The chain links TRBV5-4 to TRBJ1-3, with D perhaps TRBD1 (6 bases). CDR1 is SGHNT and CDR2 is YYREEE in the germline V gene (reference sequence). Deletions cut 4 bases from V and 4 bases from J, with 15 bases between. The CDR3 is made up of 15 amino acids. The CDR3 here is CASSQQGTQGNTIYF. In DNA, the CDR3 is TGTGCCAGCAGCCAACAGGGAACACAAGGAAACACCATATATTTT.

The chain joins TRBV7-2 to TRBJ2-1; D not resolved. This CDR3 has 13 amino acids. V was shortened by 2 bases and J by 7 bases, with 9 bases between the two germline ends. The germline CDR1 and CDR2 sequences are SGHTA and FQGNSA. CDR3 in amino acids: CASSLSLMNEQFF. CDR3 DNA: TGTGCCAGCAGCTTATCCCTTATGAATGAGCAGTTCTTC. The whole variable domain, remainder taken from reference TRBV7-2 and TRBJ2-1, is GAGVSQSPSNKVTEKGKDVELRCDPISGHTALYWYRQSLGQGLEFLIYFQGNSAPDKSGLPSDRFSAERTGGSVSTLTIQRTQQEDSAVYLCASSLSLMNEQFFGPGTRLTVL.